This T cell receptor (beta chain) derives from a study of T cells in Graves' hyperthyroidism and ophthalmopathy. V was pared by 3 bases and J by 8 bases, with 13 bases between. Germline V CDR1 and CDR2: GTSNPN, SVGIG (reference sequence). The CDR3 covers 12 residues. Study findings and constraints: Most thyroid clonotypes with frequency above 0.001 were detected in blood.

RNA transcripts provided the source from which TCR beta CDR3 regions were amplified. TCR CDR3 underwent first-round RT-PCR with the HTBI primer set. TCRdb fed the multiplex PCR reads into MiXCR, producing one record per CDR3 protein. This table holds about 210,000 distinct CDR3 sequences, 17% found once. When ophthalmopathy did not progress within 18 months, Graves' hyperthyroidism was considered stable. At least ten counts were recorded for this clonotype. No antigen is known for it. Sequences were obtained from blood. The sequence was collected from a man aged 45 to 65 with Graves' hyperthyroidism. The rearrangement joins TRBV30 to TRBJ1-2; D is ambiguous. CDR3 amino acids: CAWRYGFRGYTF. The CDR3 DNA follows: TGTGCCTGGAGGTACGGGTTTCGGGGCTACACCTTC.